The TCR beta chain described here comes from a study of blood T cells in healthy people across ages. Study-wide points: Long-lived and aged donors differed, with more naive CD4+ cells and higher diversity in the long-lived. Age brought a roughly linear fall in TCR beta diversity measured per million T cells.

As to this clonotype: Its antigen is not known.

A second PCR of 7 to 11 cycles used a sample-barcoded 5' primer and a J-beta primer mix. Carrying 12 random nucleotides, a template-switch adaptor labeled each individual cDNA molecule. MiXCR was run by TCRdb on the 5' RACE reads, yielding one entry per CDR3 protein. In the table there are approximately 1.5 million distinct CDR3 sequences, 35% to 45% of which are singletons. V was shortened by 5 bases and J by 7 bases, with 21 bases between the two germline ends. The CDR3 contains 15 residues. CDR1 and CDR2 (germline): LGHNA, YSLEER. Each donor was a healthy Caucasian individual from Russia, aged roughly 6 to 95.

V usage is TRBV4-3 and J usage is TRBJ2-7; D is ambiguous. Sequenced sample: blood. The TCR originated in a woman between 18 and 29 years old in good health. CDR3 sequence: CASSARLQVYNEQYF. The CDR3 coding sequence is TGCGCCAGCAGCGCAAGACTCCAAGTCTACAATGAGCAGTACTTC.